One sample yielded the 27 T cell receptor beta chains listed below, sequenced in a study of T cell responses to AZD1222 COVID-19 vaccine. Generated by immunoSEQ multiplex PCR, the TCRdb table keeps only in-frame clones and is missing some. The data hold more than 150,000 clones, with 94% observed a single time. The specimen comprised peripheral blood, sampled on day 0 of AZD1222 vaccination. These receptors were taken from an adult in good health.

The chain has TRBV3-1 (or the pseudogene TRBV3-2) and TRBJ2-7, with D hard to call. CDR1 LGHDT and CDR2 YNNKEL come from the germline V gene (reference sequence). With 2 bases removed from V and 0 bases from J, the gap between germline ends came to 17 bases. This CDR3 region has 17 residues. The CDR3 loop reads CASSQKGAGTFSYEQYF. CDR3 nucleotide sequence: TGTGCCAGCAGCCAAAAGGGCGCAGGCACCTTCTCCTACGAGCAGTACTTC.

V and J are TRBV5-1 and TRBJ2-7; TRBD2 matches at 10 bases. V lost 2 bases to trimming and J lost 6 bases; unmatched junction nucleotides: 5. The CDR3 loop spans 14 amino acids. CDR1 and CDR2 (germline): SGHRS, YFSETQ. The CDR3 region has the DNA TGCGCCAGCAGCTTCCTAGCGGGAGCAGGCGAGCAGTACTTC. Its protein is CASSFLAGAGEQYF.

This clone was detected only once. The chain links TRBV28 to TRBJ1-6; D call uncertain. From germline, CDR1 is MDHEN and CDR2 SYDVKM. The CDR3 is 15 residues long. Trimming took 3 bases from V and 7 from J, leaving 13 bases between them. The DNA for the CDR3 is TGTGCCAGCAGTTTGCGGGGAGAACAAAATTCACCCCTCCACTTT. This translates into CASSLRGEQNSPLHF.

The rearrangement uses TRBV5-5 and TRBJ2-7; no definite D call. Trimming took 4 bases from V and 2 from J, leaving 13 bases between them. The CDR3 has 14 residues. The germline CDR1 and CDR2 sequences are SGHKS and YYEKEE (reference sequence). The CDR3 bases are TGTGCCAGCAGCCTGCCCCCTGGGGCCTACGAGCAGTACTTC. It encodes CASSLPPGAYEQYF.

This clone has only one observation. The J gene is TRBJ1-3, the V gene TRBV19; D is unclear. This CDR3 spans 16 amino acids. Germline V CDR1 and CDR2: LNHDA, SQIVND (reference sequence). Trimming stripped 7 bases from V and 2 bases from J, with 18 bases between. For the CDR3, the DNA is TGTGCCAGTACACCTTCCCACAGCGTTCCTGGAAACACCATATATTTT. Protein sequence: CASTPSHSVPGNTIYF.

CDR3 in DNA: TGTGCCAGCAGTTACTTGAAAGGGGTTAGTAAGGCTTTCTTT. It is translated as CASSYLKGVSKAFF. V gene TRBV6-5 combines with J gene TRBJ1-1; tentatively, D is TRBD1 (5 bases). The germline V gene encodes CDR1 MNHEY and CDR2 SVGAGI. The germline V and J ends were trimmed by 1 base and 11 bases, with 17 bases remaining between them. CDR3 size: 14 residues.

The chain uses TRBV30 and TRBJ1-1; no firm D call. From germline, CDR1 is GTSNPN and CDR2 SVGIG (reference sequence). V was clipped by 3 bases and J by 4 bases, with 9 bases between them. This CDR3 is built from 12 residues. The CDR3 reads CAWSPTGTEAFF. Written as DNA, the CDR3 is TGTGCCTGGAGCCCCACTGGCACTGAAGCTTTCTTT.

This chain uses TRBV30 with TRBJ1-3; D remains ambiguous. Per the germline V gene, CDR1 is GTSNPN and CDR2 is SVGIG (reference sequence). Trimming removed 2 bases at V and 0 bases at J, with 2 bases between. The CDR3 loop spans 12 amino acids. For the CDR3, the DNA is TGTGCCTGGAGTAACTCTGGAAACACCATATATTTT. As protein: CAWSNSGNTIYF.

V is TRBV12-3 or TRBV12-4 and J is TRBJ2-5; D perhaps matches TRBD2 (5 bases). The V gene lost 5 bases and the J gene lost 0 bases, with 7 bases spanning the gap. The CDR3 is 13 residues long. The CDR3 nucleotides read TGTGCCAGCAGTACCGGGAACCAAGAGACCCAGTACTTC. Translating it yields CASSTGNQETQYF.

The chain has TRBV10-3 and TRBJ2-1; tentatively, D is TRBD1 (8 bases). Trimming left V 10 bases short and J 7 bases short, with 17 bases between. The CDR3 covers 13 residues. Germline CDR1 is ENHRY and CDR2 is SYGVKD. In nucleotides, the CDR3 is TGTGCCACCACAGGGGGGGCCTTAAATGAGCAGTTCTTC. This codes for CATTGGALNEQFF.

This chain joins TRBV9 and TRBJ1-6; no clear D. V lost 4 bases, J lost 10 bases, and 18 bases lay in between. The CDR3 length is 15 residues. CDR1 and CDR2 (germline): SGDLS, YYNGEE. The CDR3 protein is CASSPPSNSGSPLHF. CDR3 DNA: TGTGCCAGCAGCCCTCCTTCCAACTCGGGATCACCCCTCCACTTT.

The chain combines TRBV4-1 with TRBJ2-3, with D uncertain. Trimming shortened V by 4 bases and J by 2 bases, and 4 bases separated the two germline ends. CDR1 and CDR2 (germline): MGHRA, YSYEKL. The CDR3 spans 12 residues. CDR3 in amino acids: CASSPDTDTQYF. In DNA, the CDR3 is TGCGCCAGCAGCCCCGACACAGATACGCAGTATTTT.

The gene calls are TRBV19 and TRBJ2-1, with 7 bases aligning to TRBD1. Germline values: CDR1 LNHDA, CDR2 SQIVND (reference sequence). CDR3 length: 16 amino acids. J was trimmed by 9 bases and V by 4 bases; bases with no gene match: 15. CDR3 sequence (DNA): TGTGCCAGTAGTAGCCGCCATAGGGCAGGGGGTGGTGAGCAGTTCTTC. Translating it yields CASSSRHRAGGGEQFF. The variable domain in full, with the rest retrieved from reference TRBV19 and TRBJ2-1, is DGGITQSPKYLFRKEGQNVTLSCEQNLNHDAMYWYRQDPGQGLRLIYYSQIVNDFQKGDIAEGYSVSREKKESFPLTVTSAQKNPTAFYLCASSSRHRAGGGEQFFGPGTRLTVL.

This chain joins TRBV10-3 and TRBJ1-5, with a tentative D call TRBD1 (5 bases). V was shortened by 5 bases and J by 5 bases, with 13 bases between the two germline ends. The CDR3 is 14 residues long. Germline V gives CDR1 ENHRY, CDR2 SYGVKD. The CDR3 protein is CAISQTVRDQPQHF. As DNA, the CDR3 is TGTGCCATCAGTCAGACAGTTAGGGATCAGCCCCAGCATTTT.

This clone showed up just once. The chain recombines TRBV3-1 (or the pseudogene TRBV3-2) with TRBJ2-5, with D hard to call. Trimming removed 6 bases from V and 4 bases from J, with 9 bases in between. This CDR3 region has 12 residues. Germline V gene data show CDR1 as LGHDT and CDR2 as YNNKEL (reference sequence). The CDR3: CASSYGRETQYF. For the CDR3, the DNA is TGTGCCAGCAGTTACGGTAGAGAGACCCAGTACTTC.

This rearrangement joins TRBV12-3 or TRBV12-4 to TRBJ2-7; D not certain. Trimming shortened V by 2 bases and J by 5 bases, and 10 bases separated the two germline ends. The CDR3 loop spans 13 amino acids. For the CDR3, the DNA is TGTGCCAGCAGTTTATGGTCTACCGACGAGCAGTACTTC. This translates into CASSLWSTDEQYF.

In the case of this clone: Sequence at one end of the junction differs from germline and may be a read error. The chain joins TRBV30 to TRBJ1-2; weak D call: TRBD1 (5 bases). Per germline, CDR1 GTSNPN and CDR2 SVGIG (reference sequence). The CDR3 has 9 residues. CDR3 bases: TGCTCCCAGGGCCTCGGCTACACCTTC. It yields the protein CSQGLGYTF.

This clone was recorded once. This chain connects TRBV14 to TRBJ2-5; the D is unclear. V lost 1 base and J lost 5, with 14 bases in between. In germline, CDR1 is SGHDN, CDR2 FVKESK. This CDR3 region has 15 residues. The CDR3 DNA reads TGTGCCAGCAGCCAAGTGCCCAACGTTGGGGAGACCCAGTACTTC. Residues: CASSQVPNVGETQYF.

The chain uses TRBV2 and TRBJ2-3; D may be TRBD1 (6 bases). Trimming cost V 6 bases and J 4 bases, with 20 bases left between them. The germline V gene encodes CDR1 SNHLY and CDR2 FYNNEI. The CDR3 contains 16 residues. The CDR3 region is CASRETGPLGSDTQYF. For the CDR3, the DNA is TGTGCCAGCAGGGAGACAGGTCCCCTAGGGTCAGATACGCAGTATTTT.

The chain carries TRBV7-2 and TRBJ2-1, with D maybe TRBD1 (7 bases). Germline values: CDR1 SGHTA, CDR2 FQGNSA. The CDR3 loop spans 15 amino acids. Deletions cut 3 bases from V and 1 base from J, with 10 bases between. The CDR3 nucleotides are TGTGCCAGCAGCTTGGAGGGGGCTTCCTACAATGAGCAGTTCTTC. Its protein is CASSLEGASYNEQFF.

CDR3 region: CASERRPFSDTQYF. The CDR3, as DNA: TGTGCCAGCGAGCGGCGACCATTCTCAGATACGCAGTATTTT. This sequence joins TRBV9 and TRBJ2-3; D may be TRBD2 (5 bases). Trimming removed 7 bases at V and 4 bases at J, with 16 bases between. The CDR3 consists of 14 residues. CDR1 SGDLS and CDR2 YYNGEE come from the germline V gene.

The genes are TRBV6-5 and TRBJ1-4; D possibly corresponds to TRBD1 (6 bases). CDR3 length: 14 amino acids. Germline CDR1 MNHEY, CDR2 SVGAGI. The germline V and J ends were trimmed by 8 bases and 5 bases, with 15 bases remaining between them. The DNA for the CDR3 is TGTGCCAGCTCCATAGGGGGGCCAAATGAAAAACTGTTTTTT. Its protein is CASSIGGPNEKLFF.

The rearrangement uses TRBV28 and TRBJ2-2; unclear D gene. This CDR3 is built from 12 residues. V dropped 2 bases and J dropped 10 bases, with 8 bases sitting between them. Germline CDR1 is MDHEN and CDR2 is SYDVKM. This chain's CDR3 is CASSLGRSELFF. CDR3 bases: TGTGCCAGCAGTTTAGGACGTTCGGAGCTGTTTTTT.

The CDR3 coding sequence is TGTGCCAGCAGTTACGGGAGAACACGGGTTAACACTGAAGCTTTCTTT. Encoded protein: CASSYGRTRVNTEAFF. This rearrangement joins TRBV6-5 to TRBJ1-1; D ambiguous. Per germline, CDR1 MNHEY and CDR2 SVGAGI. V gave up 2 bases and J gave up 2 bases, with 15 bases separating them. This CDR3 contains 16 residues.

The CDR3, as DNA: TGTGCCAGTAACACCGGGACTAGCGGGAGCCGGGAGCTGTTTTTT. It encodes CASNTGTSGSRELFF. The chain couples TRBV9 to TRBJ2-2, with 14 bases matching TRBD2. J was trimmed by 9 bases and V by 8 bases; bases with no gene match: 9. Germline V gene sequence: CDR1 SGDLS, CDR2 YYNGEE. The CDR3 loop spans 15 amino acids.

The J gene is TRBJ1-5, the V gene TRBV18, with TRBD1 as a possible D gene (5 bases). The CDR3 contains 13 residues. V shed 5 bases and J shed 7 bases, with 12 bases lying between them. Germline V CDR1 and CDR2: KGHSH, LQKENI. CDR3 residues: CASSAARGQPQHF. CDR3 coding DNA: TGTGCCAGCTCAGCGGCCCGGGGGCAGCCCCAGCATTTT.

The chain employs TRBV2 and TRBJ1-1; D unclear. This CDR3 contains 12 residues. In germline, CDR1 is SNHLY, CDR2 FYNNEI. V dropped 6 bases and J dropped 4 bases, with 9 bases sitting between them. CDR3 sequence reads: CASRPLGTEAFF. CDR3 sequence (DNA): TGTGCCAGCAGGCCCCTGGGCACTGAAGCTTTCTTT.